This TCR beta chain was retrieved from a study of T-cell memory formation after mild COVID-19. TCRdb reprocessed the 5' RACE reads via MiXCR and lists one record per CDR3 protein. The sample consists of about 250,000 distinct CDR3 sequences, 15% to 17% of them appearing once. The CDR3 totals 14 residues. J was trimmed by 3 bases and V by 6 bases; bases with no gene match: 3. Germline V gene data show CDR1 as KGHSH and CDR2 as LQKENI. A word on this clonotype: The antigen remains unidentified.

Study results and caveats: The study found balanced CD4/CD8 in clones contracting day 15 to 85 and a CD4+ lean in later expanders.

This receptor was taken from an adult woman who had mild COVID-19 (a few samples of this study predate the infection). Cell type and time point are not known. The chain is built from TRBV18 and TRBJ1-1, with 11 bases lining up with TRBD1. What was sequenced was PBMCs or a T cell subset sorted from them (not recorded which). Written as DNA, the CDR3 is TGTGCCAGCTCCCAGGGACAGGGGGACACTGAAGCTTTCTTT. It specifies CASSQGQGDTEAFF. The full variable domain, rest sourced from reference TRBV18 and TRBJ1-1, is NAGVMQNPRHLVRRRGQEARLRCSPMKGHSHVYWYRQLPEEGLKFMVYLQKENIIDESGMPKERFSAEFPKEGPSILRIQQVVRGDSAAYFCASSQGQGDTEAFFGQGTRLTVV.